This T cell receptor (beta chain) is drawn from a study of shared clonotypes between healthy human individuals. Study observations and caveats: Non-shared clonotypes had lower generation probabilities than those shared by all four donors.

For each subset, genomic DNA was distributed in equal portions over several immunoSEQ plates. Sorted-subset replicate PCRs used about 190 ng of genomic DNA. This amount corresponded to 33,000 or so T cell genomes. The table came from immunoSEQ multiplex PCR; TCRdb's copy has only in-frame clones and leaves some out. The data contain 780,000 or so clones, over 55% of them singletons. Germline CDR1 is SGHNT and CDR2 is YYREEE (reference sequence). This CDR3 comprises 14 residues. V dropped 1 base and J dropped 1 base, with 8 bases sitting between them. Naive CD4+ cells were CD45RA-selected; the remaining cells were memory. A word on this clone: Its antigen remains unidentified.

The TCR comes from a woman in her 30s in good health. This chain links TRBV5-4 with TRBJ1-1, with unresolved D. Sequenced input: memory CD4+ T cells sorted from blood. As for subset: CD45RA-negative fraction. The CDR3 region has the DNA TGTGCCAGCAGCTTGCTCGACAAGAACACTGAAGCTTTCTTT. Translated, it gives CASSLLDKNTEAFF.